Following are 16 T cell receptor beta chains from one sample sequenced in a study of T-cell memory formation after mild COVID-19. TCRdb called the 5' RACE reads again in MiXCR, with one record for every CDR3 protein. The sample includes around 80,000 distinct CDR3 sequences, 9.5% to 15% of them seen just once. Specimen: PBMCs or a T cell subset sorted from them (not recorded which). The source is a man aged 18 to 29 who had mild COVID-19 (a few samples of this study predate the infection). Cell type and time point are not known.

The table lists this clonotype with many counts. V usage is TRBV4-1 and J usage is TRBJ2-1, with D perhaps matching TRBD1 or TRBD2 (5 bases each). Trimming stripped 1 base from V and 10 bases from J, with 11 bases between. Germline lookup yields CDR1 MGHRA and CDR2 YSYEKL. The CDR3 is made up of 13 amino acids. CDR3 loop: CASSQVIRDEQFF. For the CDR3, the DNA is TGCGCCAGCAGCCAAGTCATACGGGACGAGCAGTTCTTC.

The table lists this clonotype with a few counts. The genes are TRBV20-1 and TRBJ2-2; no reliable D call. Germline CDR1 DFQATT, CDR2 SNEGSKA (reference sequence). The CDR3 runs 13 residues. The V gene lost 3 bases and the J gene lost 1 base, with 6 bases spanning the gap. The CDR3 bases are TGCAGTGCTAGGGTAGTGAACACCGGGGAGCTGTTTTTT. This gives the protein CSARVVNTGELFF.

This clonotype was detected a few times. The chain has TRBV7-2 and TRBJ2-3; 12 bases are a match to TRBD2. From germline, CDR1 is SGHTA and CDR2 FQGNSA. CDR3 length equals 15 residues. The V gene end was trimmed by 5 bases and the J gene end by 5 bases; junction bases not matched to a gene: 5. The CDR3 DNA follows: TGTGCCAGCAGCCCTAGCGGGGGGGCCTTAGATACGCAGTATTTT. Protein sequence: CASSPSGGALDTQYF.

The chain combines TRBV4-1 with TRBJ2-7, with 10 bases identical to TRBD1. This CDR3 has 14 amino acids. With 1 base clipped from V and 12 bases from J, the junction kept 9 bases outside the gene matches. Germline lookup yields CDR1 MGHRA and CDR2 YSYEKL. CDR3 region: CASSQVPGTGARYV. The CDR3 nucleotides read TGCGCCAGCAGCCAAGTTCCGGGGACAGGGGCCCGGTACGTC.

The table lists this clonotype with a few counts. The genes are TRBV12-3 or TRBV12-4 and TRBJ1-2, with 7 bases lining up with TRBD1. After removal of 4 bases from V and 7 bases from J, the junction contained 6 bases not matched to a gene. The CDR3 is 13 amino acids. Written as DNA, the CDR3 is TGTGCCAGCAGTTCCACAGGGGCGGGTGGCTACACCTTC. This gives the protein CASSSTGAGGYTF.

This clonotype was detected many times. The chain links TRBV5-1 to TRBJ2-3, with 7 positions matching TRBD1. The CDR3 consists of 15 residues. V was pared by 0 bases and J by 0 bases, with 1 base of the junction left unmatched. Per the germline V gene, CDR1 is SGHRS and CDR2 is YFSETQ. DNA for the CDR3: TGCGCCAGCAGCTTGGAAGGGGGCAGCACAGATACGCAGTATTTT. As protein: CASSLEGGSTDTQYF.

In its sample, this clonotype was seen a few times. The CDR3 nucleotides read TGTGCCAGCAGCGTAGCTGGACTAAGCTACAATGAGCAGTTCTTC. Its translation is CASSVAGLSYNEQFF. This sequence joins TRBV9 and TRBJ2-1; TRBD2 is a possible D gene (6 bases). V lost 0 bases to trimming and J lost 3 bases, with 10 bases between them. The CDR3 loop spans 15 amino acids. CDR1 is SGDLS, CDR2 YYNGEE, per germline. The full variable domain, rest sourced from reference TRBV9 and TRBJ2-1, is DSGVTQTPKHLITATGQRVTLRCSPRSGDLSVYWYQQSLDQGLQFLIQYYNGEERAKGNILERFSAQQFPDLHSELNLSSLELGDSALYFCASSVAGLSYNEQFFGPGTRLTVL.

This rearrangement joins TRBV5-1 to TRBJ2-7, with 9 bases lining up with TRBD2. The CDR3 sequence is 14 residues long. CDR1 and CDR2 (germline): SGHRS, YFSETQ. V lost 3 bases, J lost 4 bases, and 5 bases stayed unmatched. The CDR3 loop is CASSSTGLAYEQYF. The CDR3 DNA is TGCGCCAGCAGCTCCACGGGACTAGCTTACGAGCAGTACTTC.

In this sample, this clonotype turned up many times. This chain joins TRBV12-3 or TRBV12-4 and TRBJ2-2, with no clear D. The CDR3 loop spans 10 amino acids. Trimming cost V 6 bases and J 4 bases, with 0 bases left between them. CDR3 sequence reads: CASSTGELFF. Written as DNA, the CDR3 is TGTGCCAGCAGCACCGGGGAGCTGTTTTTT.

This clonotype turned up a few times. This chain connects TRBV7-6 to TRBJ2-3; either TRBD1 or TRBD2 may supply D (5 bases each). V dropped 8 bases and J dropped 1 base, with 19 bases sitting between them. The CDR3 totals 16 residues. Germline lookup yields CDR1 SGHVS and CDR2 FNYEAQ. CDR3 protein: CASGGEALPGTDTQYF. The CDR3 DNA is TGTGCCAGCGGGGGAGAAGCCCTACCCGGCACAGATACGCAGTATTTT.

This clonotype has a handful of counts. This chain connects TRBV12-3 or TRBV12-4 to TRBJ2-3; unclear D gene. V dropped 6 bases and J dropped 2 bases, with 0 bases sitting between them. The CDR3 is 10 residues long. This chain's CDR3 is CASSTDTQYF. CDR3 sequence (DNA): TGTGCCAGCAGCACAGATACGCAGTATTTT.

The chain recombines TRBV9 with TRBJ2-1; D gene uncertain. Deletions cut 3 bases from V and 10 bases from J, with 11 bases between. CDR1 is SGDLS, CDR2 YYNGEE, per germline. CDR3 length: 12 amino acids. The CDR3 DNA sequence: TGTGCCAGCAGCGGGACCTTACGGGAGCAGTTCTTC. Protein: CASSGTLREQFF.

This clonotype was observed a few times. This rearrangement joins TRBV7-9 to TRBJ1-1, with D unresolved. The germline gives CDR1 SEHNR, CDR2 FQNEAQ (reference sequence). The CDR3 length is 13 residues. The V end was cut by 5 bases, the J end by 6 bases, with 13 bases between. DNA of the CDR3: TGTGCCAGCAGCCCCGTGGGTGCGGCTGAAGCTTTCTTT. Amino acid sequence: CASSPVGAAEAFF. Full variable domain (outside the CDR3, taken from reference TRBV7-9 and TRBJ1-1): DTGVSQNPRHKITKRGQNVTFRCDPISEHNRLYWYRQTLGQGPEFLTYFQNEAQLEKSRLLSDRFSAERPKGSFSTLEIQRTEQGDSAMYLCASSPVGAAEAFFGQGTRLTVV.

The rearrangement links TRBV7-6 to TRBJ2-5, with D possibly being TRBD1 or TRBD2 (5 bases each). CDR1 and CDR2 from the germline V gene are SGHVS and FNYEAQ. Trimming took off 3 bases at V and 7 bases at J, with 9 bases between the two ends. This CDR3 is 12 amino acids long. This CDR3 is CASSLGERTQYF. CDR3 in DNA: TGTGCCAGCAGCTTGGGGGAACGGACCCAGTACTTC.

The CDR3 DNA reads as TGTGCCAGCAGCTTATATCAGGCGAATGAGCAGTTCTTC. As protein: CASSLYQANEQFF. V and J are TRBV7-3 and TRBJ2-1; D unclear. Germline CDR1 is SGHTA and CDR2 is FQGTGA. The CDR3 extends over 13 amino acids. V was pared by 2 bases and J by 7 bases, with 9 bases between.

This chain links TRBV12-3 or TRBV12-4 with TRBJ2-7; tentatively, D is TRBD2 (6 bases). Trimming stripped 6 bases from V and 9 bases from J, with 15 bases between. The CDR3 loop spans 12 amino acids. CDR3 coding DNA: TGTGCCAGCAGCTGGGAGTTGGGGGGGCAGTACTTC. It translates to CASSWELGGQYF.